A selection of T cell receptor beta chains follows, all from one sample in a study of blood T cell repertoires in COVID-19. The assay was immunoSEQ multiplex PCR, and TCRdb's table has in-frame clones only and misses some. The repertoire holds about 180,000 clones, more than 70% seen once, with 3.5% to 4.5% in the top ten. Sequences were obtained from peripheral blood. The receptors were gathered from a young woman with acute or convalescent COVID-19. Each CDR3 is given without its conserved first and last residue.

v_call,cdr3_aa
TRBV5-1,ASSPGDRGETEAF
TRBV2,ARASPTNEKLF
TRBV7-6,ASSQGQSYEQY
TRBV6-5,ASSSTGPGIAQY
TRBV6-6,ASSQQGAGVGGELF
TRBV6-5,ASSSSGANVLT
TRBV5-1,ASSFGLANWNEQF
TRBV20-1,SASGVNEQF
TRBV18,ASSGFDTDTQY
TRBV5-4,ASSLVGQGTYEQY
TRBV18,ASSPLRAQGDTIY
TRBV6-4,ASSGTGKTNEKLF
TRBV30,AWSAIGSGRNEQF
TRBV3-1/TRBV3-2,ASSQESALAGVGYETQY
TRBV19,ARPDRPVEQY
TRBV7-8,ASSLDDPRPQH
TRBV6-7,ASSAYNYNEQF
TRBV19,ASSYRQGADTGELF
TRBV2,ASSPSGGWSPGELF
TRBV10-3,AISRGAMELF
TRBV20-1,SARTIEQY
TRBV6-2/TRBV6-3,ASSRIRLGGIYEQY
TRBV20-1,SASGLAQT
TRBV24-1,ATSDEPGLAAPGELF
TRBV7-8,ASSPNRDTSYEQY
TRBV2,ASISGGANEKLF
TRBV4-1,ASSPWDRDEKLF